This T cell receptor (beta chain) was documented in a study of shared clonotypes between healthy human individuals. Broader study findings: Sample collection involved blood only; tissue repertoires are likely different.

This clone was detected only once. Its antigen is currently unknown. Germline loops: CDR1 SGHNT, CDR2 YYREEE (reference sequence). V lost 4 bases and J 4 bases, leaving 17 bases between the germline ends. The CDR3 length is 15 residues. This was a deep-level run. For every subset, genomic DNA was evenly distributed across several immunoSEQ plates. Profiled with immunoSEQ multiplex PCR; TCRdb holds only in-frame clones, not every one. This sample carries about 560,000 clones, around three quarters of them seen once, and the ten largest clones take around 12%. The chain uses TRBV5-4 and TRBJ2-5; the D gene could be TRBD1 or TRBD2 (7 bases each). The source of this sequence is a woman between 40 and 55 years old in good health. Some clones in this sample may be carry-over from other donors' samples. The sample was PBMCs. The CDR3, as DNA: TGTGCCAGCAGCCAGAGACAGGGAGGGGGAGAGACCCAGTACTTC. This sequence encodes CASSQRQGGGETQYF. Using reference TRBV5-4 and TRBJ2-5 for the parts outside the CDR3, the full variable domain is ETGVTQSPTHLIKTRGQQVTLRCSSQSGHNTVSWYQQALGQGPQFIFQYYREEENGRGNFPPRFSGLQFPNYSSELNVNALELDDSALYLCASSQRQGGGETQYFGPGTRLLVL.